The 2 T cell receptor beta chains below come from one sample, sequenced in a study of T cell responses to AZD1222 COVID-19 vaccine. Libraries were prepared by immunoSEQ multiplex PCR; TCRdb keeps only in-frame clonotypes and omits some of them. The sample has about 140,000 clones. Sequencing used peripheral blood. The receptors stem from an adult in good health.

The genes are TRBV7-2 and TRBJ1-1; 7 bases align to TRBD1. Germline V gene lookup returns CDR1 SGHTA and CDR2 FQGNSA. The junction had 13 bases not matched to a gene; V was cut back by 5 bases and J by 1 base. The CDR3 runs 17 residues. For the CDR3, the DNA is TGTGCCAGCAGCCCAAGGGGGCAGGGGACCGCGAACACTGAAGCTTTCTTT. It codes for CASSPRGQGTANTEAFF.

V usage is TRBV2 and J usage is TRBJ2-2, with D tentatively TRBD2 (6 bases). V was trimmed by 8 bases and J by 2 bases, leaving 12 bases between them. There are 14 residues in the CDR3. Per germline, CDR1 SNHLY and CDR2 FYNNEI. The CDR3 is CASGGTVNTGELFF. The CDR3, as DNA: TGTGCCAGCGGGGGGACCGTTAACACCGGGGAGCTGTTTTTT. The full variable domain, rest sourced from reference TRBV2 and TRBJ2-2, is EPEVTQTPSHQVTQMGQEVILRCVPISNHLYFYWYRQILGQKVEFLVSFYNNEISEKSEIFDDQFSVERPDGSNFTLKIRSTKLEDSAMYFCASGGTVNTGELFFGEGSRLTVL.